This T cell receptor beta chain was documented in a study of control samples from healthy donors and cancer patients. The data were produced by immunoSEQ multiplex PCR, yet TCRdb's version contains in-frame clones alone and is incomplete. The sample contains around 180,000 clones, 90% to 95% of which appear only once. CDR1 is SNHLY and CDR2 is FYNNEI in the germline V gene. The CDR3 runs 14 residues. V lost 7 bases, J lost 7 bases, and 16 bases lay in between. The clonotype was recovered from a woman aged 18-30 years in good health. The sample comprised blood. V usage is TRBV2 and J usage is TRBJ1-4, with TRBD1 as a possible D gene (5 bases). CDR3: CASTWAGSSEKLFF. The CDR3 DNA reads TGTGCCAGCACTTGGGCAGGGTCAAGTGAAAAACTGTTTTTT.